This TCR beta chain stems from a study of blood T cell repertoires in COVID-19. Study as a whole: Sites in the United States, Italy and Spain provided acute and convalescent COVID-19 samples. Nucleic acid was either cDNA or gDNA, and it came from T cells, B-cell-depleted T cells, or PBMCs.

This CDR3 has 13 residues. CDR1 and CDR2 from the germline V gene are MNHEY and SVGAGI. V was trimmed by 6 bases and J by 7 bases, leaving 16 bases between them. The authors' processing: Cell counts per sample came from amplifying reference gene primers. TCRdb's copy holds only in-frame clones and misses some; the assay was immunoSEQ multiplex PCR. D and trimming were read from the DNA, whereas the V and J calls and clone size are those reported in that table. The sample carries 84,000 or so clones, over 65% recorded once. The chain is built from TRBV6-5 and TRBJ2-7; TRBD1 is a possible D gene (6 bases). The sequenced sample was peripheral blood. This clonotype originated in a human donor in a cohort sampled during active COVID-19. The CDR3 DNA sequence: TGTGCCAGCAGCAATACAGGGCGAGGTGAGCAGTACTTC. It yields the protein CASSNTGRGEQYF.